The 5 T cell receptor beta chains presented below share a single source sample, sequenced in a study of control samples from healthy donors and cancer patients. Using immunoSEQ multiplex PCR, the repertoire was profiled, and TCRdb retains in-frame clones only, with some absent. The table includes 200,000 to 250,000 clones, about 93% detected once. Sequencing input: blood. The receptors were gathered from a man aged 50 or older in good health.

The V and J genes are TRBV11-2 and TRBJ1-1; D remains unclear. V gave up 6 bases and J gave up 1 base, with 9 bases separating them. The CDR3 contains 13 residues. CDR1 and CDR2 from the germline V gene are SGHAT and FQNNGV. The CDR3 DNA is TGTGCCAGCAGTTTCACAGAGAACACTGAAGCTTTCTTT. This codes for CASSFTENTEAFF.

This clone has a handful of counts. The CDR3 coding sequence is TGCGCCAGCAGCGCGACTAGCGGGTACAATGAGCAGTTCTTC. Its translation: CASSATSGYNEQFF. This chain connects TRBV5-1 to TRBJ2-1, with 10 bases aligning to TRBD2. The germline V gene encodes CDR1 SGHRS and CDR2 YFSETQ. The CDR3 is 14 amino acids. Trimming cost V 4 bases and J 4 bases; bases outside gene matches: 2. The full variable domain, rest sourced from reference TRBV5-1 and TRBJ2-1, is KAGVTQTPRYLIKTRGQQVTLSCSPISGHRSVSWYQQTPGQGLQFLFEYFSETQRNKGNFPGRFSGRQFSNSRSEMNVSTLELGDSALYLCASSATSGYNEQFFGPGTRLTVL.

This chain connects TRBV28 to TRBJ2-3; 10 nucleotides align to TRBD2. Germline trimming cut 1 base from V and 2 bases from J; bases unmatched to any gene: 6. This CDR3 contains 17 residues. Germline assignment: CDR1 MDHEN and CDR2 SYDVKM. The CDR3 DNA is TGTGCCAGCAGTTTATTGGCTAGCGGGGGCCTCACAGATACGCAGTATTTT. It specifies CASSLLASGGLTDTQYF.

The J gene is TRBJ1-5, the V gene TRBV4-1, with 10 nucleotides matching TRBD1. The CDR3 length is 16 residues. CDR1 and CDR2 (germline): MGHRA, YSYEKL. V trimming: 1 base; J trimming: 6 bases; junction bases outside the gene matches: 6. CDR3 nucleotides: TGCGCCAGCAGCCAAGCAGACAGGGGGCGAGGTCAGCCCCAGCATTTT. It yields the protein CASSQADRGRGQPQHF.

Written as DNA, the CDR3 is TGTGCCAGCAGTGTAATAGATACGCAGTATTTT. Its protein product is CASSVIDTQYF. The rearrangement links TRBV2 to TRBJ2-3; D remains ambiguous. The germline V gene has CDR1 SNHLY and CDR2 FYNNEI. CDR3 length: 11 residues. The V end lost 4 bases, the J end lost 5 bases, and 4 bases lay between the germline ends.